Presented here are 27 T cell receptor beta chains from one specimen sequenced in a study of cytomegalovirus exposure and HLA in healthy donors. Amplification used 60 Vbeta primers and 13 Jbeta primers. Assay: immunoSEQ multiplex PCR; the TCRdb copy retains only in-frame clones and omits some. Seen here are more than 80,000 clones, about 70% observed once, and the top ten hold more than 7%. Sequencing used PBMCs. The receptor source for this set is a human donor in good health.

This clone was recorded once. The chain employs TRBV27 and TRBJ1-2; 8 bases match TRBD1. CDR3 length: 15 amino acids. V lost 6 bases, J lost 2 bases, and 8 bases stayed unmatched. The germline V gene has CDR1 MNHEY and CDR2 SMNVEV (reference sequence). The CDR3 DNA reads TGTGCCAGCAGGGAAACAGGGGGTATCAACTATGGCTACACCTTC. Its protein product is CASRETGGINYGYTF.

This chain joins TRBV2 and TRBJ1-5, with 7 bases lining up with TRBD1. The CDR3 is 15 residues long. V trimming: 5 bases; J trimming: 1 base; junction bases outside the gene matches: 5. Germline V gene lookup returns CDR1 SNHLY and CDR2 FYNNEI. CDR3 amino acids: CASSSQGLSNQPQHF. As DNA, the CDR3 is TGTGCCAGCAGTTCACAGGGGTTAAGCAATCAGCCCCAGCATTTT.

There are a few counts of this clone. The chain employs TRBV5-1 and TRBJ2-7, with D possibly being TRBD2 (7 bases). The germline V gene encodes CDR1 SGHRS and CDR2 YFSETQ. The CDR3 extends over 16 amino acids. V dropped 4 bases and J dropped 3 bases, with 20 bases sitting between them. The DNA of the CDR3 is TGCGCCAGCAGCCCCCTGGGGGGGGCGCGGGTCTACGAGCAGTACTTC. Translating it yields CASSPLGGARVYEQYF.

The rearrangement joins TRBV9 to TRBJ1-1; D may be TRBD1 (5 bases). Germline V CDR1 and CDR2: SGDLS, YYNGEE. This CDR3 region has 17 residues. Trimming shortened V by 2 bases and J by 0 bases, and 17 bases separated the two germline ends. The DNA of the CDR3 is TGTGCCAGCAGCGTTCGCGGGGGGTTGGGCATGAACACTGAAGCTTTCTTT. Residues: CASSVRGGLGMNTEAFF.

The chain is built from TRBV6-5 and TRBJ1-5; 11 nucleotides line up with TRBD1. V lost 4 bases and J lost 2; bases outside the gene matches: 4. Germline assignment: CDR1 MNHEY and CDR2 SVGAGI. The CDR3 runs to 16 residues. This CDR3 reads CASSSWTGGGNQPQHF. CDR3 coding DNA: TGTGCCAGCAGTTCTTGGACAGGGGGCGGCAATCAGCCCCAGCATTTT.

The chain uses TRBV4-3 and TRBJ2-7, with 9 bases matching TRBD2. Germline CDR1 reads LGHNA; CDR2 reads YSLEER. The CDR3 length is 15 residues. The V gene end was trimmed by 1 base and the J gene end by 3 bases; junction bases not matched to a gene: 4. The CDR3 is CASSQVASGIYEQYF. DNA for the CDR3: TGCGCCAGCAGCCAAGTGGCTAGCGGGATCTACGAGCAGTACTTC.

V is TRBV15 and J is TRBJ2-1, with 7 bases aligning to TRBD2. Germline trimming cut 1 base from V and 6 bases from J; bases unmatched to any gene: 6. The CDR3 has 15 amino acids. CDR1 and CDR2 (germline): LNHNV, YYDKDF (reference sequence). The chain's CDR3 is CATSRVREEGNEQFF. In DNA form, the CDR3 reads TGTGCCACCAGCAGAGTTCGGGAGGAAGGCAATGAGCAGTTCTTC. Full variable domain (missing parts from reference TRBV15 and TRBJ2-1): DAMVIQNPRYQVTQFGKPVTLSCSQTLNHNVMYWYQQKSSQAPKLLFHYYDKDFNNEADTPDNFQSRRPNTSFCFLDIRSPGLGDTAMYLCATSRVREEGNEQFFGPGTRLTVL.

The V and J genes are TRBV30 and TRBJ2-1; 11 nucleotides match TRBD2. This CDR3 has 15 residues. Germline values: CDR1 GTSNPN, CDR2 SVGIG (reference sequence). The ends lost 4 bases at V and 6 bases at J; junction bases unmatched: 8. CDR3 sequence reads: CAWTQLAGVGNEQFF. DNA of the CDR3: TGTGCCTGGACCCAACTAGCGGGAGTAGGCAATGAGCAGTTCTTC.

This clone was picked up one time. V and J are TRBV19 and TRBJ2-6; tentative D call: TRBD1 (6 bases). The CDR3 has 17 residues. The V gene lost 3 bases and the J gene lost 1 base, with 13 bases spanning the gap. Germline V gives CDR1 LNHDA, CDR2 SQIVND (reference sequence). CDR3 DNA sequence: TGTGCCAGTAGTATCTTACAGGGTGGATCTGGGGCCAACGTCCTGACTTTC. Translated: CASSILQGGSGANVLTF.

The chain carries TRBV19 and TRBJ1-5; TRBD1 agrees at 9 bases. The CDR3 is 13 amino acids. The germline V gene encodes CDR1 LNHDA and CDR2 SQIVND (reference sequence). The ends lost 8 bases at V and 4 bases at J; junction bases unmatched: 3. CDR3 region: CASGTGWNQPQHF. CDR3 DNA: TGTGCCAGTGGGACAGGGTGGAATCAGCCCCAGCATTTT.

The genes are TRBV7-9 and TRBJ2-5, with D possibly TRBD2 on 6 matching bases. Trimming left V 1 base short and J 2 bases short, with 8 bases between. Germline CDR1 reads SEHNR; CDR2 reads FQNEAQ (reference sequence). The CDR3 spans 14 residues. The CDR3 DNA is TGTGCCAGCAGCTTAGGGGGGGTACAAGAGACCCAGTACTTC. As protein: CASSLGGVQETQYF.

This chain links TRBV21-1 with TRBJ2-4; the D call TRBD1 from the table was never checked on the DNA. TRBV21-1 is a listed pseudogene. This CDR3 has 14 amino acids. The CDR3 sequence is CANSAKGLRNIQYF. DNA for the CDR3: TGTGCCAACAGCGCCAAGGGGTTGAGGAACATTCAGTACTTC.

V and J are TRBV30 and TRBJ1-1; D is uncertain. Germline CDR1 and CDR2: GTSNPN and SVGIG (reference sequence). V lost 4 bases, J lost 8 bases, and 8 bases lay in between. The CDR3 is 10 amino acids. CDR3 nucleotides: TGTGCCTGGATGGGCCGGGAAGCTTTCTTT. It translates to CAWMGREAFF.

The chain couples TRBV18 to TRBJ1-3, with a weak D call TRBD1 (6 bases). This CDR3 has 18 amino acids. Trimming pared 5 bases from V and 0 bases from J, leaving 20 bases between. Per the germline V gene, CDR1 is KGHSH and CDR2 is LQKENI. The CDR3, as DNA: TGTGCCAGCTCAACCGATCGGCCGGGACAACTCTCTGGAAACACCATATATTTT. It encodes CASSTDRPGQLSGNTIYF. Using reference TRBV18 and TRBJ1-3 for the parts outside the CDR3, the full variable domain is NAGVMQNPRHLVRRRGQEARLRCSPMKGHSHVYWYRQLPEEGLKFMVYLQKENIIDESGMPKERFSAEFPKEGPSILRIQQVVRGDSAAYFCASSTDRPGQLSGNTIYFGEGSWLTVV.

This chain connects TRBV9 to TRBJ1-2; 11 nucleotides match TRBD1. V lost 5 bases to trimming and J lost 3 bases; unmatched junction nucleotides: 6. This CDR3 is 15 amino acids long. Germline V gene sequence: CDR1 SGDLS, CDR2 YYNGEE. Here the CDR3 DNA reads TGTGCCAGCAGTGGACAGGGGGCTTCGGACTATGGCTACACCTTC. It is translated as CASSGQGASDYGYTF.

This clone was detected only a few times. This sequence joins TRBV12-5 and TRBJ1-2, with TRBD1 identical over 8 bases. The CDR3 has 15 residues. Per the germline V gene, CDR1 is LGHNT and CDR2 is FRNRAP. Trimming at V came to 6 bases and at J to 4 bases, leaving 10 bases not matched to a gene. DNA for the CDR3: TGTGCTAGTGGCGCCGACAGGGGAAAGTTCTATGGCTACACCTTC. Translating gives CASGADRGKFYGYTF.

This chain uses TRBV18 with TRBJ2-6; tentatively, D is TRBD1 (6 bases). The V end was cut by 3 bases, the J end by 3 bases, with 9 bases between. CDR3 length: 15 amino acids. Germline CDR1 reads KGHSH; CDR2 reads LQKENI. DNA of the CDR3: TGTGCCAGCTCACCCAGACAGGATGGGGCCAACGTCCTGACTTTC. Translation: CASSPRQDGANVLTF.

The genes are TRBV5-1 and TRBJ2-7; the D gene is possibly TRBD2 (5 bases). The V end lost 4 bases, the J end lost 0 bases, and 11 bases lay between the germline ends. This CDR3 contains 14 residues. CDR1 is SGHRS and CDR2 is YFSETQ in the germline V gene. CDR3 sequence reads: CASSGGLSSYEQYF. The CDR3 nucleotides are TGCGCCAGCAGCGGCGGACTGAGCTCCTACGAGCAGTACTTC.

V gene TRBV7-6 combines with J gene TRBJ1-3, with a possible D match to TRBD1 (5 bases). The CDR3 covers 19 residues. V shed 1 base and J shed 3 bases, with 22 bases lying between them. Germline V CDR1 and CDR2: SGHVS, FNYEAQ. Written as DNA, the CDR3 is TGTGCCAGCAGCTTAGTCTGGAGCGGGGCCCGGGGCAGTGGAAACACCATATATTTT. It encodes CASSLVWSGARGSGNTIYF.

This clone was detected ten times or more. The chain uses TRBV19 and TRBJ1-1; D is undetermined. The V end lost 5 bases, the J end lost 6 bases, and 10 bases lay between the germline ends. This CDR3 has 12 residues. The V gene's germline CDR1 is LNHDA and CDR2 SQIVND (reference sequence). CDR3 nucleotides: TGTGCCAGTAGTGTCGGGGTTTCTGAAGCTTTCTTT. Amino acid sequence: CASSVGVSEAFF.

This clone has a handful of counts. V gene TRBV12-5 combines with J gene TRBJ1-5, with D hard to call. This CDR3 is built from 12 residues. Germline CDR1 reads LGHNT; CDR2 reads FRNRAP. With 6 bases removed from V and 4 bases from J, the gap between germline ends came to 7 bases. The DNA of the CDR3 is TGTGCTAGTGGACTAGGGAATCAGCCCCAGCATTTT. Its translation: CASGLGNQPQHF.

In its sample, this clone was seen a few times. The junction and the germline gene differ at one end; a read error may be behind it. The genes are TRBV29-1 and TRBJ2-7; 14 bases fit TRBD2. CDR1 and CDR2 (germline): SQVTM, ANQGSEA. The CDR3 sequence is 17 residues long. The CDR3 DNA is TGCAGCGTGGAAGGACTAGCGGGGGGCCTCTTTAGGGACGAGCAGTACTTC. This sequence encodes CSVEGLAGGLFRDEQYF.

This clone was seen only a few times. The chain employs TRBV4-1 and TRBJ1-1, with D unresolved. The CDR3 totals 11 residues. V gave up 0 bases and J gave up 10 bases, with 6 bases separating them. Per germline, CDR1 MGHRA and CDR2 YSYEKL. Here the CDR3 reads CASSQDGPAFF. The CDR3 bases are TGCGCCAGCAGCCAAGATGGGCCAGCTTTCTTT.

The chain has TRBV11-2 and TRBJ2-7, with 8 bases aligning to TRBD2. CDR3 length: 16 residues. Losses at the gene ends were 4 bases for V and 0 bases for J; bases not matched to a gene: 8. Looked up from germline, CDR1 is SGHAT and CDR2 is FQNNGV. The CDR3 protein is CASSSPGGGNSYEQYF. CDR3 in DNA: TGTGCCAGCAGCTCCCCGGGGGGGGGCAACTCCTACGAGCAGTACTTC.

In its sample, this clone was seen a few times. V is TRBV5-6 and J is TRBJ2-6; the D is unclear. Per germline, CDR1 SGHDT and CDR2 YYEEEE. Trimming removed 4 bases from V and 0 bases from J, with 8 bases in between. CDR3 size: 15 residues. CDR3: CASSPPGSGANVLTF. The CDR3 region has the DNA TGTGCCAGCAGCCCACCGGGCTCTGGGGCCAACGTCCTGACTTTC.

The V call is TRBV19, the J call TRBJ1-3, with a possible D match to TRBD1 (6 bases). Germline V gives CDR1 LNHDA, CDR2 SQIVND (reference sequence). Trimming removed 8 bases from V and 2 bases from J, with 19 bases in between. The CDR3 extends over 16 amino acids. The CDR3: CASGEPRGRTGNTIYF. CDR3 in DNA: TGTGCCAGTGGAGAACCCAGGGGTAGGACTGGAAACACCATATATTTT.

Worth noting for this clone: A read error may account for a junction end that differs from germline. The chain recombines TRBV19 with TRBJ2-5; D remains ambiguous. Germline CDR1 and CDR2: LNHDA and SQIVND (reference sequence). The CDR3 runs to 14 residues. The CDR3 sequence: CVSSIDSRLETQYF. The CDR3 DNA reads TGTGTCAGTAGTATTGATTCTAGGCTGGAGACCCAGTACTTC.